This is a list of T cell receptor beta chains from one sample in a study of blood T cell repertoires in COVID-19. Only in-frame clones appear in the TCRdb table, and some are missing; sequencing was by immunoSEQ multiplex PCR. The profile shows around 200,000 clones, roughly 86% of them singletons. Sequencing used peripheral blood. Source of these receptors: a man aged 40-49 years with active or convalescent COVID-19. Both conserved end residues are part of each CDR3. The order of the fields is V gene, D gene, J gene, clone size, CDR3 DNA, CDR3 protein. A D gene is named only where the DNA matches it firmly. Clone size is given for some rows only: seen once, a few or many times, or a class if the clone is expanded.

v_call: TRBV27; d_call: -; j_call: TRBJ2-1; clone_size: -; cdr3_nt: TGTGCCAGCAGTTCAGGGACACTCTCCTACAATGAGCAGTTCTTC; cdr3_aa: CASSSGTLSYNEQFF
v_call: TRBV24-1; d_call: TRBD1; j_call: TRBJ2-5; clone_size: once; cdr3_nt: TGTGCCACCAGTGAAAACAGGGGAGAGGAGACCCAGTACTTC; cdr3_aa: CATSENRGEETQYF
v_call: TRBV5-1; d_call: -; j_call: TRBJ2-2; clone_size: -; cdr3_nt: TGCGCCAGCATGGAGGGAAACACCGGGGAGCTGTTTTTT; cdr3_aa: CASMEGNTGELFF
v_call: TRBV4-3; d_call: -; j_call: TRBJ2-1; clone_size: -; cdr3_nt: TGCGCCAGCAGCTACCGGGAGAAATACAATGAGCAGTTCTTC; cdr3_aa: CASSYREKYNEQFF
v_call: TRBV19; d_call: TRBD2; j_call: TRBJ2-1; clone_size: -; cdr3_nt: TGTGCCAGTAGCCTAGCGGGGGCCTACAATGAGCAGTTCTTC; cdr3_aa: CASSLAGAYNEQFF
v_call: TRBV9; d_call: -; j_call: TRBJ1-3; clone_size: once; cdr3_nt: TGTGCCAGCAGCGTAGAGAGTTTCCGAAACACCATATATTTT; cdr3_aa: CASSVESFRNTIYF
v_call: TRBV24-1; d_call: -; j_call: TRBJ1-6; clone_size: -; cdr3_nt: TGTGCCACCAGTGAAACAAATAATTCACCCCTCCACTTT; cdr3_aa: CATSETNNSPLHF
v_call: TRBV6-2/TRBV6-3; d_call: TRBD2; j_call: TRBJ2-1; clone_size: once; cdr3_nt: TGTGCCAGCAGTCCACTAGCGGGGGGGTATAATGAGCAGTTCTTC; cdr3_aa: CASSPLAGGYNEQFF
v_call: TRBV19; d_call: -; j_call: TRBJ2-2; clone_size: -; cdr3_nt: TGTGCCAGTAGTAACCAGGGAACAAACACCGGGGAGCTGTTTTTT; cdr3_aa: CASSNQGTNTGELFF
v_call: TRBV7-9; d_call: TRBD1; j_call: TRBJ1-1; clone_size: -; cdr3_nt: TGTGCCAGCAGGGCCGGGACAGGGGTCTTAAACACTGAAGCTTTCTTT; cdr3_aa: CASRAGTGVLNTEAFF
v_call: TRBV7-3; d_call: TRBD1; j_call: TRBJ2-1; clone_size: -; cdr3_nt: TGTGCCAGCAGCTTTCCAGGGGGCGATGAGCAGTTCTTC; cdr3_aa: CASSFPGGDEQFF
v_call: TRBV27; d_call: -; j_call: TRBJ1-5; clone_size: -; cdr3_nt: TGTGCCAGCAGCCCTTGGGGGGTTTCCAATCAGCCCCAGCATTTT; cdr3_aa: CASSPWGVSNQPQHF
v_call: TRBV7-9; d_call: -; j_call: TRBJ1-5; clone_size: -; cdr3_nt: TGTGCCAGCAGCTCCGATTTGAGTAGCAATCAGCCCCAGCATTTT; cdr3_aa: CASSSDLSSNQPQHF
v_call: TRBV7-2; d_call: TRBD1; j_call: TRBJ1-1; clone_size: -; cdr3_nt: TGTGCCAGCAGCGCCATGGACAGGGTAACTGAAGCTTTCTTT; cdr3_aa: CASSAMDRVTEAFF
v_call: TRBV7-6; d_call: TRBD2; j_call: TRBJ2-3; clone_size: -; cdr3_nt: TGTGCCAGCAGCATAATAGCGGGGGGGACCGATACGCAGTATTTT; cdr3_aa: CASSIIAGGTDTQYF
v_call: TRBV4-3; d_call: TRBD2; j_call: TRBJ2-1; clone_size: -; cdr3_nt: TGCGCCAGCAGCCGAGAGCGGGGCGATTACAATGAGCAGTTCTTC; cdr3_aa: CASSRERGDYNEQFF
v_call: TRBV4-1; d_call: -; j_call: TRBJ2-1; clone_size: -; cdr3_nt: TGCGCCAGCAGCCAAGGACCTGGCAGACTCCTTAACAATGAGCAGTTCTTC; cdr3_aa: CASSQGPGRLLNNEQFF
v_call: TRBV5-1; d_call: -; j_call: TRBJ2-7; clone_size: -; cdr3_nt: TGCGCCAGCAGCTTGGATCCAGGGATTTCTTACGAGCAGTACTTC; cdr3_aa: CASSLDPGISYEQYF
v_call: TRBV10-1; d_call: TRBD1; j_call: TRBJ2-3; clone_size: -; cdr3_nt: TGCGCCAGCAGTCCGACAGGGGGGGGCACAGATACGCAGTATTTT; cdr3_aa: CASSPTGGGTDTQYF
v_call: TRBV14; d_call: -; j_call: TRBJ2-7; clone_size: few; cdr3_nt: TGTGCCAGCAGCCAAGATGGGTGGGGGCGCTCCTACGAGCAGTACTTC; cdr3_aa: CASSQDGWGRSYEQYF
v_call: TRBV7-2; d_call: -; j_call: TRBJ2-5; clone_size: -; cdr3_nt: TGTGCCAGCAGCTTTAGCCCAGAGACCCAGTACTTC; cdr3_aa: CASSFSPETQYF
v_call: TRBV6-5; d_call: TRBD1; j_call: TRBJ2-2; clone_size: -; cdr3_nt: TGTGCCAGCAGGAGACAGGGGAACACCGGGGAGCTGTTTTTT; cdr3_aa: CASRRQGNTGELFF
v_call: TRBV25-1; d_call: -; j_call: TRBJ1-2; clone_size: -; cdr3_nt: TGTGCCAGCAGTGAATCCGAGGCTAGCTATGGCTACACCTTC; cdr3_aa: CASSESEASYGYTF
v_call: TRBV2; d_call: -; j_call: TRBJ1-5; clone_size: -; cdr3_nt: TGTGCCAGCGGAGTGGTAACAGGAGATGCGCCCCAGCATTTT; cdr3_aa: CASGVVTGDAPQHF
v_call: TRBV11-3; d_call: -; j_call: TRBJ2-7; clone_size: -; cdr3_nt: TGTGCCAGCAGTTCAAGCGGTACCTACGAGCAGTACTTC; cdr3_aa: CASSSSGTYEQYF
v_call: TRBV11-3; d_call: TRBD1; j_call: TRBJ1-2; clone_size: -; cdr3_nt: TGTGCCAGCAGCTTACCAGATCCAGGACAGGGGGACGGCTACACCTTC; cdr3_aa: CASSLPDPGQGDGYTF
v_call: TRBV6-7; d_call: -; j_call: TRBJ2-6; clone_size: -; cdr3_nt: TGTGCCAGCAGTTACTCGAGCCGGAGCTCTGGGGCCAACGTCCTGACTTTC; cdr3_aa: CASSYSSRSSGANVLTF
v_call: TRBV28; d_call: TRBD1; j_call: TRBJ1-6; clone_size: -; cdr3_nt: TGTGCCAGCAGCCCCGGACAGGGGAGCTCACCCCTCCACTTT; cdr3_aa: CASSPGQGSSPLHF
v_call: TRBV18; d_call: TRBD1; j_call: TRBJ2-5; clone_size: -; cdr3_nt: TGTGCCAGCTCACCACTTCCACAGGGGGCCTCGGAGGGAGAGACCCAGTACTTC; cdr3_aa: CASSPLPQGASEGETQYF
v_call: TRBV19; d_call: TRBD1; j_call: TRBJ2-7; clone_size: -; cdr3_nt: TGTGCCAGCACGACCGGACAGGGCACCTACGAGCAGTACTTC; cdr3_aa: CASTTGQGTYEQYF
v_call: TRBV27; d_call: TRBD1; j_call: TRBJ2-1; clone_size: -; cdr3_nt: TGTGCCAGCAGTTGGGGGACAGGGGCGTCGAAGCAGTTCTTC; cdr3_aa: CASSWGTGASKQFF
v_call: TRBV7-8; d_call: -; j_call: TRBJ1-6; clone_size: -; cdr3_nt: TGTGCCAGCAGATACAGCAATTCACCCCTCCACTTT; cdr3_aa: CASRYSNSPLHF
v_call: TRBV27; d_call: TRBD1; j_call: TRBJ1-1; clone_size: -; cdr3_nt: TGTGCCAGCAGTCGGGGGACAGGGGGCTATGGCACTGAAGCTTTCTTT; cdr3_aa: CASSRGTGGYGTEAFF
v_call: TRBV10-3; d_call: TRBD1; j_call: TRBJ1-2; clone_size: -; cdr3_nt: TGTGCCATCAGTGAACAGGGGCAGGTAAATGGCTACACCTTC; cdr3_aa: CAISEQGQVNGYTF
v_call: TRBV3-1/TRBV3-2; d_call: -; j_call: TRBJ1-1; clone_size: -; cdr3_nt: TGTGCCAGCAGCCAAGGACTAGGAGGTGAAGCTTTCTTT; cdr3_aa: CASSQGLGGEAFF
v_call: TRBV10-3; d_call: -; j_call: TRBJ2-7; clone_size: -; cdr3_nt: TGTGCCATCAGTGACCCGGACAAGACAGGAGTGATCCAGCAGTACTTC; cdr3_aa: CAISDPDKTGVIQQYF
v_call: TRBV2; d_call: -; j_call: TRBJ1-6; clone_size: once; cdr3_nt: TGTGCCAGCAAAAGAGTGATCGGTTCACCCCTCCACTTT; cdr3_aa: CASKRVIGSPLHF
v_call: TRBV29-1; d_call: TRBD1; j_call: TRBJ1-6; clone_size: -; cdr3_nt: TGCAGCGTAGCTCCGGGACAGGGATCTCCCCTCCACTTT; cdr3_aa: CSVAPGQGSPLHF
v_call: TRBV5-1; d_call: TRBD2; j_call: TRBJ2-2; clone_size: -; cdr3_nt: TGCGCCAGCAGCTTGGTCGGGGGGACCGGGGAGCTGTTTTTT; cdr3_aa: CASSLVGGTGELFF
v_call: TRBV24-1; d_call: TRBD2; j_call: TRBJ2-2; clone_size: -; cdr3_nt: TGTGCCACGACCCCCCGGGGGGGCACCGGGGAGCTGTTTTTT; cdr3_aa: CATTPRGGTGELFF
v_call: TRBV4-1; d_call: TRBD1; j_call: TRBJ1-2; clone_size: -; cdr3_nt: TGCGCCAGCAGCCAAGGGCCGACGGACAGGGTGGGCTATGGCTACACCTTC; cdr3_aa: CASSQGPTDRVGYGYTF
v_call: TRBV7-6; d_call: -; j_call: TRBJ1-2; clone_size: few; cdr3_nt: TGTGCCAGCAGCTTAGCCCGGGGAGCAATCCCGGGAACCTCCTATGGCTACACCTTC; cdr3_aa: CASSLARGAIPGTSYGYTF
v_call: TRBV14; d_call: -; j_call: TRBJ1-6; clone_size: -; cdr3_nt: TGTGCCAGCAGTCCTTTCTCCTATAATTCACCCCTCCACTTT; cdr3_aa: CASSPFSYNSPLHF
v_call: TRBV30; d_call: -; j_call: TRBJ1-3; clone_size: -; cdr3_nt: TGTGCCTGGAGTCGAGGCCGTTACTCTGGAAACACCATATATTTT; cdr3_aa: CAWSRGRYSGNTIYF
v_call: TRBV20-1; d_call: -; j_call: TRBJ2-5; clone_size: -; cdr3_nt: TGCAGTGCTACTCGAGGTTCCCAGTACTTC; cdr3_aa: CSATRGSQYF